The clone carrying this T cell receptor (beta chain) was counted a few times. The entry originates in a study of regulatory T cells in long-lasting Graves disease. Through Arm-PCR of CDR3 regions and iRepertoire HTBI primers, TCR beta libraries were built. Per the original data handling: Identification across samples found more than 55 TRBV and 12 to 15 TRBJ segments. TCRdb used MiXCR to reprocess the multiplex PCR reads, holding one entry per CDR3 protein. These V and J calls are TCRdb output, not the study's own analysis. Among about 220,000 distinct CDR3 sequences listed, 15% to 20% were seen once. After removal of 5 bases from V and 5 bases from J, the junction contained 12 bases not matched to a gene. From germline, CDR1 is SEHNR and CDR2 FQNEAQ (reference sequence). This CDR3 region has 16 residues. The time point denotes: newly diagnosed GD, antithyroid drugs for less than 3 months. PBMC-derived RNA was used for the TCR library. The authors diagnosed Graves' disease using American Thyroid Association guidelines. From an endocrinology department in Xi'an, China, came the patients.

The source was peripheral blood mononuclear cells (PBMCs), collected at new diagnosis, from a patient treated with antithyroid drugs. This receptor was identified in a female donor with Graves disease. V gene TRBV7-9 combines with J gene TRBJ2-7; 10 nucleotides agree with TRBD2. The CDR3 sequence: CASSAPLAGDRHEQYF. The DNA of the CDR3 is TGTGCCAGCAGCGCCCCCCTAGCGGGAGATCGTCACGAGCAGTACTTC. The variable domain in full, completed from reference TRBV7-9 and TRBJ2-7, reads DTGVSQNPRHKITKRGQNVTFRCDPISEHNRLYWYRQTLGQGPEFLTYFQNEAQLEKSRLLSDRFSAERPKGSFSTLEIQRTEQGDSAMYLCASSAPLAGDRHEQYFGPGTRLTVT.